One and the same sample provided the 22 T cell receptor beta chains below, sequenced in a study of blood T cell repertoires in COVID-19. Clones were sequenced by immunoSEQ multiplex PCR, and TCRdb holds only the in-frame ones, with some missing. The sample yields about 520,000 clones, approximately 85% seen once. The sequencing sample was made of peripheral blood. Receptor source: a human donor in a cohort sampled during active COVID-19.

The chain employs TRBV5-1 and TRBJ2-7; D is perhaps TRBD1 (6 bases). Per germline, CDR1 SGHRS and CDR2 YFSETQ. The CDR3 covers 13 residues. Trimming pared 7 bases from V and 0 bases from J, leaving 11 bases between. CDR3 in amino acids: CASAQGSSYEQYF. DNA for the CDR3: TGCGCCAGCGCCCAGGGGAGCTCCTACGAGCAGTACTTC.

The chain is built from TRBV12-3 or TRBV12-4 and TRBJ1-5; weak D call: TRBD1 (6 bases). The CDR3 spans 13 residues. The V end lost 6 bases, the J end lost 3 bases, and 9 bases lay between the germline ends. The CDR3 region is CASSRTDNQPQHF. The CDR3 region has the DNA TGTGCCAGCAGCCGGACAGACAATCAGCCCCAGCATTTT.

V usage is TRBV5-1 and J usage is TRBJ2-7, with 7 bases matching TRBD2. This CDR3 spans 13 amino acids. Trimming took 3 bases from V and 7 from J; bases not matched to a gene: 7. The germline V gene has CDR1 SGHRS and CDR2 YFSETQ. Here the CDR3 DNA reads TGCGCCAGCAGCTCTGACCCTAGCGGTGAGCAGTACTTC. Its translation: CASSSDPSGEQYF.

The chain has TRBV5-1 and TRBJ1-2, with TRBD1 identical over 11 bases. V lost 0 bases to trimming and J lost 6 bases; unmatched junction nucleotides: 1. This CDR3 is built from 14 residues. Germline lookup yields CDR1 SGHRS and CDR2 YFSETQ. The CDR3 protein is CASSLGDRGNGYTF. Written as DNA, the CDR3 is TGCGCCAGCAGCTTGGGGGACAGGGGGAATGGCTACACCTTC.

Comments on this clone: A junction end diverges from the germline sequence, so it may reflect a read error. The rearrangement joins TRBV7-2 to TRBJ2-3; 15 nucleotides line up with TRBD2. The CDR3 covers 13 residues. Looked up from germline, CDR1 is SGHTA and CDR2 is FQGNSA. As DNA, the CDR3 is TGTGCCAGCAGCCTGGGACTAGCGGGGGGACGGAATTTT. Its protein product is CASSLGLAGGRNF.

The V and J genes are TRBV4-2 and TRBJ1-5, with 8 bases identical to TRBD1. The ends lost 2 bases at V and 2 bases at J; junction bases unmatched: 2. The CDR3 runs 15 residues. Germline V gene data show CDR1 as LGHNA and CDR2 as YNFKEQ. The CDR3 reads CASSQQGQGNQPQHF. The CDR3 DNA sequence: TGTGCCAGCAGCCAACAGGGACAGGGCAATCAGCCCCAGCATTTT.

In its sample, this clone was seen once. The chain employs TRBV7-3 and TRBJ1-2; D possibly corresponds to TRBD1 (6 bases). The V and J ends lost 2 bases and 4 bases respectively, with 8 bases between them. Per germline, CDR1 SGHTA and CDR2 FQGTGA. This CDR3 has 13 amino acids. CDR3 amino acids: CASSLEGVYGYTF. In nucleotides, the CDR3 is TGTGCCAGCAGCTTAGAGGGGGTCTATGGCTACACCTTC.

The rearrangement joins TRBV6-1 to TRBJ1-4; D remains ambiguous. V gave up 0 bases and J gave up 8 bases, with 10 bases separating them. CDR1 and CDR2 (germline): MNHNS, SASEGT. The CDR3 is 14 amino acids. CDR3 in amino acids: CASSEAAKREKLFF. DNA of the CDR3: TGTGCCAGCAGTGAAGCCGCCAAGAGGGAAAAACTGTTTTTT.

Comments on this clone: Germline and junction disagree at one end, which may indicate a read error. V is TRBV5-1 and J is TRBJ1-6; D is possibly TRBD1 (5 bases). Germline CDR1 SGHRS, CDR2 YFSETQ. CDR3 size: 14 residues. The CDR3: CASRLGQANSPLHF. The DNA of the CDR3 is TGCGCCAGCAGGTTGGGGCAGGCTAATTCACCCCTCCACTTT.

The chain carries TRBV4-1 and TRBJ1-1, with D perhaps matching TRBD1 (5 bases). Looked up from germline, CDR1 is MGHRA and CDR2 is YSYEKL. The CDR3 length is 16 residues. V shed 4 bases and J shed 3 bases, with 18 bases lying between them. This chain's CDR3 is CASSLPGGTDDTEAFF. In nucleotides, the CDR3 is TGCGCCAGCAGCCTCCCGGGCGGGACTGATGACACTGAAGCTTTCTTT.

This clone was counted between two and nine times. The CDR3 here is CASSQEGGSGDGYEQYF. The CDR3 bases are TGTGCCAGCAGCCAAGAAGGGGGGAGCGGGGACGGATACGAGCAGTACTTC. The chain has TRBV3-1 (or the pseudogene TRBV3-2) and TRBJ2-7; perhaps TRBD2 as D (7 bases). The CDR3 covers 17 residues. V was pared by 0 bases and J by 4 bases, with 19 bases between. Germline V gene data show CDR1 as LGHDT and CDR2 as YNNKEL (reference sequence).

Comment on this clone: Additional DNA sequences in this sample encode the identical CDR3. The chain has TRBV7-2 and TRBJ1-5, with D possibly TRBD1 on 5 matching bases. CDR1 is SGHTA, CDR2 FQGNSA, per germline. CDR3 length: 15 residues. Trimming removed 1 base at V and 0 bases at J, with 7 bases between. The CDR3 DNA sequence: TGTGCCAGCAGCTTAGTCACAGGTAGCAATCAGCCCCAGCATTTT. Protein product: CASSLVTGSNQPQHF. Drawing the rest from reference TRBV7-2 and TRBJ1-5, the complete variable domain is GAGVSQSPSNKVTEKGKDVELRCDPISGHTALYWYRQSLGQGLEFLIYFQGNSAPDKSGLPSDRFSAERTGGSVSTLTIQRTQQEDSAVYLCASSLVTGSNQPQHFGDGTRLSIL.

This chain links TRBV7-2 with TRBJ2-7; possible D gene TRBD2, 6 bases. The CDR3 loop spans 14 amino acids. Trimming removed 8 bases at V and 5 bases at J, with 19 bases between. In germline, CDR1 is SGHTA, CDR2 FQGNSA. The CDR3 DNA is TGTGCCAGCTGGAAAACGGGACTCCAGAACGAGCAGTACTTC. This gives the protein CASWKTGLQNEQYF.

This clone was found a few times. This chain links TRBV6-2 or TRBV6-3 with TRBJ2-7; 9 positions match TRBD2. V was clipped by 4 bases and J by 6 bases; unmatched bases: 7. Germline loops: CDR1 MNHEY, CDR2 SVGEGT. This CDR3 has 14 residues. The CDR3 bases are TGTGCCAGCAGTTTAGCGGGAGACGTTCGCGAGCAGTACTTC. It specifies CASSLAGDVREQYF.

This clone was counted between two and nine times. The J gene is TRBJ2-7, the V gene TRBV6-5, with a tentative D call TRBD2 (6 bases). Germline V gene lookup returns CDR1 MNHEY and CDR2 SVGAGI. V was clipped by 6 bases and J by 2 bases, with 14 bases between them. The CDR3 loop spans 14 amino acids. CDR3 sequence reads: CASSRGTLTYEQYF. The CDR3 region has the DNA TGTGCCAGCAGCCGCGGGACCCTTACCTACGAGCAGTACTTC.

CDR3 nucleotide sequence: TGTGCCAGCAGCTTATGGAAGGGGGTGTGGGGCAGGGACCACGAGCAGTACTTC. It specifies CASSLWKGVWGRDHEQYF. The chain recombines TRBV7-2 with TRBJ2-7; TRBD1 might be the D (6 bases). Germline V gives CDR1 SGHTA, CDR2 FQGNSA. The ends were cut back, 2 bases at V and 5 bases at J, with 25 bases in the middle. This CDR3 is built from 18 residues.

The V and J genes are TRBV27 and TRBJ1-5, with a possible D match to TRBD1 (5 bases). The CDR3 has 15 amino acids. The germline V and J ends were trimmed by 8 bases and 4 bases, with 18 bases remaining between them. Germline loops: CDR1 MNHEY, CDR2 SMNVEV (reference sequence). The CDR3 region has the DNA TGTGCCAGCCGCAGTGGGGGAGGGTTGAATCAGCCCCAGCATTTT. It encodes CASRSGGGLNQPQHF.

The chain uses TRBV9 and TRBJ2-7; tentative D call: TRBD1 (6 bases). The V gene's germline CDR1 is SGDLS and CDR2 YYNGEE. Deletions cut 0 bases from V and 5 bases from J, with 12 bases between. The CDR3 totals 14 residues. The CDR3 sequence: CASSVATGYHEQYF. For the CDR3, the DNA is TGTGCCAGCAGCGTAGCTACAGGGTACCACGAGCAGTACTTC.

This chain joins TRBV3-1 (or the pseudogene TRBV3-2) and TRBJ2-1; TRBD2 matches 11 bases. The V and J ends lost 2 bases and 7 bases, in that order; junction bases with no gene match: 1. The V gene's germline CDR1 is LGHDT and CDR2 YNNKEL (reference sequence). The CDR3 consists of 14 residues. The CDR3 is CASSQTSGRNEQFF. The CDR3 bases are TGTGCCAGCAGCCAAACTAGCGGGAGAAATGAGCAGTTCTTC.

This chain uses TRBV6-5 with TRBJ1-5; D call uncertain. V was pared by 5 bases and J by 4 bases, with 9 bases between. This CDR3 contains 13 residues. Germline V CDR1 and CDR2: MNHEY, SVGAGI. The CDR3 nucleotides are TGTGCCAGCAGTAGAAGGGAGAATCAGCCCCAGCATTTT. Translation gives CASSRRENQPQHF.

This clone has a count of ten or more. The chain has TRBV28 and TRBJ1-4; D unclear. V shed 7 bases and J shed 7 bases, with 13 bases lying between them. From germline, CDR1 is MDHEN and CDR2 SYDVKM. The CDR3 has 13 residues. CDR3 coding DNA: TGTGCCAGCACTAATCTGGTGTCTGAAAAACTGTTTTTT. This sequence encodes CASTNLVSEKLFF.

This chain links TRBV23-1 with TRBJ1-1, with 8 bases lining up with TRBD1. TRBV23-1 is annotated as an ORF whose role is uncertain. The length of the CDR3 is 17 residues. The V and J ends lost 0 bases and 0 bases, in that order; junction bases with no gene match: 6. In nucleotides, the CDR3 is TGCGCCAGCAGTCAATCAGGGACAGGTTCCATGAACACTGAAGCTTTCTTT. This encodes CASSQSGTGSMNTEAFF.